This TCR beta chain is from a study of blood T cell repertoires in COVID-19. Study-level background: Acute and convalescent COVID-19 samples came from the United States, Italy and Spain. The analysed material was cDNA or gDNA that came from T cells, B-cell-depleted T cells, or PBMCs.

In the original workflow: Reference gene primer amplification in the assay estimated nucleated cell counts. Generated by immunoSEQ multiplex PCR, the TCRdb table keeps only in-frame clones and is missing some. V, J and clone size reflect that table, while D and trimming were determined from the DNA. The sample records about 120,000 clones, 85% being singletons. The germline CDR1 and CDR2 sequences are SGHDT and YYEEEE. V was pared by 4 bases and J by 1 base, with 17 bases between. The CDR3 consists of 16 residues. The chain employs TRBV5-6 and TRBJ1-1; tentatively, D is TRBD1 (5 bases). The material sequenced was peripheral blood. This receptor was obtained from a woman of 80 years or more with acute or convalescent COVID-19. The CDR3 loop is CASSHVRVGGNTEAFF. As DNA, the CDR3 is TGTGCCAGCAGCCACGTCCGGGTGGGGGGGAACACTGAAGCTTTCTTT.